Shown below are 2 T cell receptor beta chains from a single sample sequenced in a study of CD8 T cells in ankylosing spondylitis. TCRdb called the 5' RACE reads again in MiXCR, with one record for every CDR3 protein. Of about 360,000 distinct CDR3 sequences in the sample, roughly 15% were seen once. Sequencing was carried out using blood, either unsorted or a sorted T cell fraction (not recorded which). The source of these receptors is a male donor with ankylosing spondylitis or in good health (not recorded which).

The CDR3 DNA reads TGCAGTGCACCGCCGGGAATCAAGGGCGAGCAGTACTTC. Its protein product is CSAPPGIKGEQYF. The V gene is TRBV20-1, the J gene TRBJ2-7, with D possibly TRBD2 on 5 matching bases. The CDR3 consists of 13 residues. The germline V and J ends were trimmed by 6 bases and 6 bases, with 18 bases remaining between them. Germline CDR1 is DFQATT and CDR2 is SNEGSKA (reference sequence).

Here the CDR3 DNA reads TGTGCCACCAGCAGAGATCCGACGGGCTACGAGCAGTACTTC. The encoded protein is CATSRDPTGYEQYF. This chain links TRBV15 with TRBJ2-7, with D unclear. The CDR3 spans 14 residues. Germline V lookup: CDR1 LNHNV, CDR2 YYDKDF (reference sequence). V lost 0 bases, J lost 3 bases, and 9 bases lay in between.